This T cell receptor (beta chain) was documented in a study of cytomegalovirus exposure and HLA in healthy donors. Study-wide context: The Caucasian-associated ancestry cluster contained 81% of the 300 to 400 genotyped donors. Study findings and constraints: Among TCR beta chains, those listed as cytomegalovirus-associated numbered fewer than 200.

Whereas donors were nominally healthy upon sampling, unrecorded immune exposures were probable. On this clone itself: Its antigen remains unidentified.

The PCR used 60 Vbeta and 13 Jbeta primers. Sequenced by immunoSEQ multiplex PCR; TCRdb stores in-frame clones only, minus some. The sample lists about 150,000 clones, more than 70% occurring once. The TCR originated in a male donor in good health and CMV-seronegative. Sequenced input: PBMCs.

CDR3 DNA sequence: TGTGCCTGTCTTCTAGCTAGCGAGCAGTACTTC. Translating it yields CACLLASEQYF. This rearrangement joins TRBV30 to TRBJ2-7; TRBD2 is a possible D gene (5 bases). CDR1 is GTSNPN, CDR2 SVGIG, per germline (reference sequence). V was cut by 6 bases and J by 6 bases, with 12 bases left in between. This CDR3 has 11 residues.